The sequence of this T cell receptor (beta chain) was determined in a study of OX40 agonist ivuxolimab in advanced cancers. Whole-study findings and limits: Expanded clones were, on average, more numerous in CD8+ T cells than in CD4+.

The data were produced by immunoSEQ multiplex PCR, yet TCRdb's version contains in-frame clones alone and is incomplete. The sample has approximately 26,000 clones, roughly 90% seen once. V gave up 3 bases and J gave up 9 bases, with 9 bases separating them. Germline CDR1 is MRHNA and CDR2 is SNTAGT. The CDR3 is 13 amino acids. Notes on this clone: What it binds is unknown.

This sequence was found in an adult with an advanced solid tumor such as melanoma, head and neck, liver or kidney cancer. The sequenced sample was CD4+ or CD8+ T cells sorted from blood, obtained in a trial of the OX40 agonist ivuxolimab. The V call is TRBV6-4, the J call TRBJ1-6, with D unclear. CDR3 in DNA: TGTGCCAGCAGTGAAAAGGCCGGTTCACCCCTCCACTTT. Residues: CASSEKAGSPLHF.